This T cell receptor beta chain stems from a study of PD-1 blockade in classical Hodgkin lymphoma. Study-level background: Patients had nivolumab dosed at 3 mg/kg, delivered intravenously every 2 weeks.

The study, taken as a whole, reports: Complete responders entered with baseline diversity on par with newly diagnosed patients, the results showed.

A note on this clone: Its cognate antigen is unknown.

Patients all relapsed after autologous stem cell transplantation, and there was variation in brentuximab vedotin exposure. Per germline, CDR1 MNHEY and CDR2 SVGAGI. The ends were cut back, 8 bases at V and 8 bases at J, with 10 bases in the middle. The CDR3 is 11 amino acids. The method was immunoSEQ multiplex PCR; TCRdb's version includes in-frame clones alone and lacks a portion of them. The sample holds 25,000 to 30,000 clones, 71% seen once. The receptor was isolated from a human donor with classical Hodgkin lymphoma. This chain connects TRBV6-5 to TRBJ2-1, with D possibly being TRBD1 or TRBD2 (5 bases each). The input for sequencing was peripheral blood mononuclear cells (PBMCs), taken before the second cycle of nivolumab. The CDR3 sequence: CASLGVDEQFF. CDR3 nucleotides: TGTGCCAGCCTGGGGGTGGATGAGCAGTTCTTC.